A few counts support the clone carrying this TCR beta chain. These data come from a study of blood T cell repertoires in COVID-19. Study-wide background: The United States, Italy and Spain were the sources of the acute and convalescent COVID-19 samples.

Some clones are missing from TCRdb's copy, which holds only in-frame ones; the method was immunoSEQ multiplex PCR. The table has around 90,000 clones, roughly 87% seen once; the top ten hold 15%. CDR3 size: 14 residues. Trimming stripped 1 base from V and 1 base from J, with 7 bases between. In germline, CDR1 is LGHDT, CDR2 YNNKEL (reference sequence). The chain recombines TRBV3-1 (or the pseudogene TRBV3-2) with TRBJ1-1, with unresolved D. The source material was peripheral blood. This receptor was identified in a male donor with acute or convalescent COVID-19. The chain's CDR3 is CASSQGYRNTEAFF. CDR3 DNA sequence: TGTGCCAGCAGCCAAGGATACAGGAACACTGAAGCTTTCTTT.